A selection of T cell receptor beta chains follows, all from one sample in a study of shared clonotypes between healthy human individuals. Libraries were prepared by immunoSEQ multiplex PCR; TCRdb keeps only in-frame clonotypes and omits some of them. The repertoire consists of around 1.1 million clones, with 75% to 85% occurring once and the leading ten covering around 0.61%. The source material was memory CD4+ T cells from PBMCs. The origin of the receptors is a man between 18 and 29 years old in good health. Some clones in this sample may be carry-over from other donors' samples. The CDR3 runs from the conserved cysteine through the conserved F or W. Fields, in order: D gene, J gene, V gene, clone size, CDR3 DNA, CDR3 protein. D genes are given only for firm matches. Only some rows state a clone size, as once, few, many or a class for expanded clones.

. TRBJ1-4 TRBV2 few TGTGCCAGCAGAGAGACACAAACTAATGAAAAACTGTTTTTT CASRETQTNEKLFF
. TRBJ1-1 TRBV6-6 few TGTGCCAGCAGTTACCGGGGTTGGGGGAACACTGAAGCTTTCTTT CASSYRGWGNTEAFF
. TRBJ2-5 TRBV15 . TGTGCCACCAGCGGACGAGGGGCAGGGATCCAAGAGACCCAGTACTTC CATSGRGAGIQETQYF
TRBD2 TRBJ2-3 TRBV5-1 . TGCGCCAGCAGCTTCCGACTAGCGGGAGGTGCTGATACGCAGTATTTT CASSFRLAGGADTQYF
. TRBJ2-5 TRBV29-1 . TGCAGCGGATCACAGGGTCAAGAGACCCAGTACTTC CSGSQGQETQYF
. TRBJ2-3 TRBV2 few TGTGCCAGCAATAGATGGGGGGATACGCAGTATTTT CASNRWGDTQYF
. TRBJ1-2 TRBV10-2 . TGCGCCAGCAGTTCCGCTCCGGCGGACTATGGCTACACCTTC CASSSAPADYGYTF
TRBD2 TRBJ2-1 TRBV19 . TGTGCCAGTAGTATCACTAGCGGGAGAGACAATGAGCAGTTCTTC CASSITSGRDNEQFF
. TRBJ1-5 TRBV27 . TGTGCCAGCAAGGCAGGGGAACTCAGTCAGCCCCAGCATTTT CASKAGELSQPQHF
TRBD2 TRBJ2-1 TRBV28 . TGTGCCAGCAGTCCGTCTAGCGGATACAATGAGCAGTTCTTC CASSPSSGYNEQFF
. TRBJ1-5 TRBV19 . TGTGCCAGTAGTATAGGGTTAAGGGTGCTACGCAATCAGCCCCAGCATTTT CASSIGLRVLRNQPQHF
. TRBJ1-5 TRBV5-6 . TGTGCCAGCAGCTTGTTCATAAGCAATCAGCCCCAGCATTTT CASSLFISNQPQHF
TRBD1 TRBJ1-1 TRBV5-1 once TGCGCCAGCAGCCCGGGGACAGGACTTATGAACACTGAAGCTTTCTTT CASSPGTGLMNTEAFF
TRBD2 TRBJ2-7 TRBV7-2 . TGTGCCAGCAGGAGGAGCGGGATTTCGTCCGAGCAGTACTTC CASRRSGISSEQYF
TRBD2 TRBJ2-7 TRBV29-1 . TGCAGCGTTGATTTTGGACTAGCGACGGGGCAGTACTTC CSVDFGLATGQYF
. TRBJ1-3 TRBV7-2 . TGTGCCAGCAGCCCCGGGACACCCTCTGGAAACACCATATATTTT CASSPGTPSGNTIYF
. TRBJ2-1 TRBV14 . TGTGCCAGCAGCCTCATGTTGAATGAGCAGTTCTTC CASSLMLNEQFF
. TRBJ1-2 TRBV2 once TGTGCCAGCAGTGCAACAGGGTTGGGCTACACCTTC CASSATGLGYTF
. TRBJ2-2 TRBV5-1 few TGCGCCAGCAGCTTGGCAGGACAGAACACCGGGGAGCTGTTTTTT CASSLAGQNTGELFF
. TRBJ2-7 TRBV19 . TGTGCCAGTAGCCCCTCAAATTCCTACGAGCAGTACTTC CASSPSNSYEQYF
. TRBJ1-4 TRBV5-5 . TGTGCCAGCAGCTTGAGGCAGGAACTGAATGAAAAACTGTTTTTT CASSLRQELNEKLFF
. TRBJ2-3 TRBV6-6 . TGTGCCAGCAGTTACGGGGACTCCTTCTTCACAGATACGCAGTATTTT CASSYGDSFFTDTQYF
TRBD2 TRBJ2-5 TRBV18 . TGTGCCAGCTCAACTGGACTAGCGGGAGCAGGCGAGACCCAGTACTTC CASSTGLAGAGETQYF
. TRBJ1-3 TRBV13 . TGTGCCAGCAGCCACAGGTTCTCTGGAAACACCATATATTTT CASSHRFSGNTIYF
. TRBJ1-2 TRBV28 . TGTGCCAGCAGTTCACAGGCGTATAGGGGCTACACCTTC CASSSQAYRGYTF
TRBD1 TRBJ2-7 TRBV6-6 . TGTGCCAGCAGTTACTCCGCAGGGGGCACCTACGAGCAGTACTTC CASSYSAGGTYEQYF
. TRBJ2-7 TRBV6-6 . TGTGCCAGCAGTTTTCGGATCTACGAGCAGTACTTC CASSFRIYEQYF
. TRBJ1-3 TRBV9 . TGTGCCAGCAGCGTTGAGGCCTCTGGAAACACCATATATTTT CASSVEASGNTIYF
TRBD1 TRBJ2-7 TRBV5-6 . TGTGCCAGCAGCTTGTATGGGACAGGGTACGACGAGCAGTACTTC CASSLYGTGYDEQYF
TRBD1 TRBJ1-1 TRBV27 . TGTGCCAGCAGGAAGGGGACAGCCAACAGTGAGGAAGCTTTCTTT CASRKGTANSEEAFF
. TRBJ2-7 TRBV23-1 . TGCGCCAGCGGAAACGATGGGAGGCATTCAGAGTTGACAGACGAGCAGTACTTC CASGNDGRHSELTDEQYF
. TRBJ1-4 TRBV5-1 . TGCGCCAGCAGCACCGAGGGGTCTAATGAAAAACTGTTTTTT CASSTEGSNEKLFF
TRBD1 TRBJ2-7 TRBV6-1 . TGTGCCAGCAGCCGGTCAGGGACAGAGAAATACGAGCAGTACTTC CASSRSGTEKYEQYF
TRBD2 TRBJ2-7 TRBV28 many TGTGCCAGCAGTTTTCGACTAGCGGGAAGAGGATCCTACGAGCAGTACTTC CASSFRLAGRGSYEQYF
TRBD1 TRBJ1-2 TRBV27 few TGTGCCAGCAGCAACAGGGGGAACTATGGCTACACCTTC CASSNRGNYGYTF
. TRBJ1-1 TRBV5-1 . TGCGCCAGCAGCTTGGGATTGAACACTGAAGCTTTCTTT CASSLGLNTEAFF
TRBD2 TRBJ2-2 TRBV9 . TGTGCCAGCAGCAATACAAGGAGTCGAGCGGGAGTGGTTACCGGGGAGCTGTTTTTT CASSNTRSRAGVVTGELFF